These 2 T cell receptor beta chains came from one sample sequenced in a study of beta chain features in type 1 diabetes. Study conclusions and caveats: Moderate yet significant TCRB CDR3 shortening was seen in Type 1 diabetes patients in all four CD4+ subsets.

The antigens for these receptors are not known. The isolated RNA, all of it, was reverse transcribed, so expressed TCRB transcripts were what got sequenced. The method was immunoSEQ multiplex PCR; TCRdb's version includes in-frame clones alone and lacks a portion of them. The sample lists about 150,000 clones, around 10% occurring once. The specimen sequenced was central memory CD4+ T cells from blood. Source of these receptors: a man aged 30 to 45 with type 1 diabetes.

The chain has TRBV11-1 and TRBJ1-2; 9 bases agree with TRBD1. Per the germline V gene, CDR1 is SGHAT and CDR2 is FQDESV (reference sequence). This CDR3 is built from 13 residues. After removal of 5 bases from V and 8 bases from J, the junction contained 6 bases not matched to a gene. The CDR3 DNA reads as TGTGCCAGCAGCCCGGACAGGGGCGGAGGCTACACCTTC. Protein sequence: CASSPDRGGGYTF.

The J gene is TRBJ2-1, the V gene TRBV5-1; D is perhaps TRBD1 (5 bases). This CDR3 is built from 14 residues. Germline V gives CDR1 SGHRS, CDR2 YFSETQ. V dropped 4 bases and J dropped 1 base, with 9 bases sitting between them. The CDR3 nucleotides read TGCGCCAGCAGCACCAGGGTTTCCTACAATGAGCAGTTCTTC. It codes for CASSTRVSYNEQFF. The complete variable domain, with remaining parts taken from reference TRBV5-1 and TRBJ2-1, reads KAGVTQTPRYLIKTRGQQVTLSCSPISGHRSVSWYQQTPGQGLQFLFEYFSETQRNKGNFPGRFSGRQFSNSRSEMNVSTLELGDSALYLCASSTRVSYNEQFFGPGTRLTVL.